Detailed here is one TCR beta chain. The data belong to a study of blood T cell repertoires in COVID-19. Measured with immunoSEQ multiplex PCR; TCRdb has only the in-frame clones, and not every one. Among a few hundred thousand clones listed, about nine tenths were seen once. In germline, CDR1 is SEHNR, CDR2 FQNEAQ (reference sequence). V gave up 5 bases and J gave up 0 bases; unmatched junction bases: 3. The CDR3 is 14 residues long. This chain links TRBV7-9 with TRBJ2-7, with 8 bases fitting TRBD1. The receptor's source is a woman aged 30 to 39 who had recovered from COVID-19. Sequenced sample: PBMCs or T cells enriched from blood (not recorded which). The CDR3 spells CASSRDRGSYEQYF. The CDR3 DNA follows: TGTGCCAGCAGCCGCGACAGGGGCTCCTACGAGCAGTACTTC.